This TCR beta chain derives from a study of cytomegalovirus exposure and HLA in healthy donors. Across the whole study: A data release that came early held 75 million to 85 million unique TCRs from HLA-typed donors. Regarding the study as a whole: A missense variant in DCLRE1C was later tied to TCR beta V- and J-gene trimming. Investigators reported over 150 TCR beta chains as tied to cytomegalovirus. A further, later analysis showed that HLA-associated TCR beta chains (compared with equally common others) were more clonally expanded.

Points on this clone: Antigen: not known.

PCR primers comprised 60 Vbeta and 13 Jbeta primers. Generated by immunoSEQ multiplex PCR, the TCRdb table keeps only in-frame clones and is missing some. The profile shows around 160,000 clones, about 77% of them singletons. Germline V CDR1 and CDR2: MNHNS, SASEGT. Trimming took 4 bases from V and 1 from J; bases not matched to a gene: 4. This CDR3 region has 15 residues. The sequencing input was PBMCs. The TCR sequence derives from a male donor in good health and CMV-seropositive. The V call is TRBV6-1, the J call TRBJ1-5, with TRBD1 identical over 7 bases. CDR3 sequence (DNA): TGTGCCAGCAGTGTGTTACAGGGGAGCAATCAGCCCCAGCATTTT. Translated: CASSVLQGSNQPQHF.